This T cell receptor (beta chain) was captured in a study of T cell responses to AZD1222 COVID-19 vaccine. V lost 5 bases to trimming and J lost 11 bases, with 12 bases between them. Germline loops: CDR1 SGHTA, CDR2 FQGNSA. This CDR3 is built from 12 residues. The table came from immunoSEQ multiplex PCR; TCRdb's copy has only in-frame clones and leaves some out. Here the sample spans roughly 120,000 clones, roughly 87% being singletons. V and J are TRBV7-2 and TRBJ1-4; no firm D call. The sequence derives from an adult in good health. The sample here was peripheral blood, taken on day 0 of AZD1222 vaccination. The CDR3 nucleotides are TGTGCCAGCAGCCTACGATCTGCCAAACTGTTTTTT. This gives the protein CASSLRSAKLFF.